Each of the 26 T cell receptor beta chains below was sequenced from the same sample in a study of blood T cell repertoires in COVID-19 (dated by TCRdb to 2019 to 2021). The receptor library was made with the immunoSEQ multiplex PCR assay. The source is immuneACCESS, and TCRdb retained only in-frame sequences with V and J called. Part of the clones is not carried over; for the studies checked, unresolved V genes explain less than half of this, and the remainder is unexplained. This sample comprises 150,000 or so clones, roughly four fifths of them detected only once. The ten biggest clones cover about 11% of the sample. Sample: PBMCs or T cells enriched from blood (not recorded which). The receptors shown here come from a man aged 45-65 years who had recovered from COVID-19.

As concerns this clone: The junction does not match germline at one end; this may be a read error. The V call is TRBV7-7, the J call TRBJ2-1, with TRBD2 matching 10 bases. Germline lookup yields CDR1 SSHAT and CDR2 FNYEAQ (reference sequence). The CDR3 extends over 17 amino acids. This CDR3 is CASSLKPPAGGPIEQFF. The DNA for the CDR3 is TGTGCTAGCAGCTTAAAGCCCCCAGCGGGAGGGCCGATTGAGCAGTTCTTC.

The rearrangement uses TRBV27 and TRBJ2-7; unclear D gene. The CDR3 length is 13 residues. Germline CDR1 reads MNHEY; CDR2 reads SMNVEV (reference sequence). V was cut by 5 bases and J by 1 base, with 9 bases left in between. The CDR3 loop is CASSPQTSYEQYF. The CDR3 DNA sequence: TGTGCCAGCAGTCCACAGACATCCTACGAGCAGTACTTC.

The chain is built from TRBV11-2 and TRBJ2-1; the match to TRBD2 covers 8 bases. This CDR3 is built from 16 residues. J lost 2 bases, V lost 1 base, and 4 bases had no gene match. Germline V CDR1 and CDR2: SGHAT, FQNNGV. CDR3 nucleotides: TGTGCCAGCAGCTTAGGGGCGGGAGGCCCCTACAATGAGCAGTTCTTC. Translation: CASSLGAGGPYNEQFF.

This clone was observed a single time. The V gene is TRBV11-1, the J gene TRBJ2-5, with 8 nucleotides matching TRBD1. There are 13 residues in the CDR3. After removal of 4 bases from V and 2 bases from J, the junction contained 0 bases not matched to a gene. Per germline, CDR1 SGHAT and CDR2 FQDESV (reference sequence). The CDR3 is CASSYRGQETQYF. The CDR3 bases are TGTGCCAGCAGCTACAGGGGGCAAGAGACCCAGTACTTC. Variable domain in full (rest from reference TRBV11-1 and TRBJ2-5): EAEVAQSPRYKITEKSQAVAFWCDPISGHATLYWYRQILGQGPELLVQFQDESVVDDSQLPKDRFSAERLKGVDSTLKIQPAELGDSAMYLCASSYRGQETQYFGPGTRLLVL.

In DNA, the CDR3 is TGCGCCAGCAGTGATATGACAGGGGGCGCTGGCGGGGAGCTGTTTTTT. Its translation is CASSDMTGGAGGELFF. J is TRBJ2-2 and V is TRBV10-2; 10 nucleotides agree with TRBD1. Germline-derived CDR1 and CDR2 are WSHSY and SAAADI. The length of the CDR3 is 16 residues. With 3 bases clipped from V and 7 bases from J, the junction kept 8 bases outside the gene matches.

This chain uses TRBV27 with TRBJ1-2; a possible D gene is TRBD1 (6 bases). V shed 6 bases and J shed 2 bases, with 25 bases lying between them. The CDR3 consists of 18 residues. Germline V lookup: CDR1 MNHEY, CDR2 SMNVEV (reference sequence). DNA for the CDR3: TGTGCCAGCAGACCTAACACAGGTAAAGGGGGTTGGAACTATGGCTACACCTTC. Translation gives CASRPNTGKGGWNYGYTF.

The genes are TRBV27 and TRBJ2-3, with TRBD2 matching 10 bases. From germline, CDR1 is MNHEY and CDR2 SMNVEV (reference sequence). J lost 6 bases, V lost 1 base, and 7 bases had no gene match. The CDR3 runs to 16 residues. CDR3 coding DNA: TGTGCCAGCAGTTTATATCTAGCGGGAGTGGGGGATACGCAGTATTTT. Translation: CASSLYLAGVGDTQYF.

The chain is built from TRBV24-1 and TRBJ2-5; TRBD1 might be the D (5 bases). Germline V gives CDR1 KGHDR, CDR2 SFDVKD. The CDR3 runs 14 residues. V gave up 4 bases and J gave up 5 bases, with 13 bases separating them. CDR3 residues: CATSDPGHGETQYF. The CDR3 DNA reads as TGTGCCACCAGTGACCCTGGACACGGGGAGACCCAGTACTTC.

The genes are TRBV5-1 and TRBJ2-1; TRBD2 aligns across 14 bases. Unmatched junction bases numbered 8, after V lost 2 bases and J lost 7 bases. Germline CDR1 reads SGHRS; CDR2 reads YFSETQ. This CDR3 is 17 amino acids long. The chain's CDR3 is CASSLRLAGGPYNEQFF. CDR3 sequence (DNA): TGCGCCAGCAGCTTACGACTAGCGGGAGGGCCTTATAATGAGCAGTTCTTC.

The chain joins TRBV19 to TRBJ1-3; a weak D match, TRBD1 (6 bases). The CDR3 contains 14 residues. Germline lookup yields CDR1 LNHDA and CDR2 SQIVND (reference sequence). The V end lost 4 bases, the J end lost 1 base, and 8 bases lay between the germline ends. This CDR3 is CASSRQESGNTIYF. The CDR3 DNA reads TGTGCCAGTAGTAGACAGGAGTCTGGAAACACCATATATTTT. The complete variable domain, with remaining parts taken from reference TRBV19 and TRBJ1-3, reads DGGITQSPKYLFRKEGQNVTLSCEQNLNHDAMYWYRQDPGQGLRLIYYSQIVNDFQKGDIAEGYSVSREKKESFPLTVTSAQKNPTAFYLCASSRQESGNTIYFGEGSWLTVV.

The V call is TRBV28, the J call TRBJ2-2; the D gene is possibly TRBD1 (6 bases). This CDR3 comprises 15 residues. The V end lost 5 bases, the J end lost 1 base, and 11 bases lay between the germline ends. Germline lookup yields CDR1 MDHEN and CDR2 SYDVKM. The CDR3 spells CASSPSQGNTGELFF. Here the CDR3 DNA reads TGTGCCAGCAGTCCCTCACAGGGGAACACCGGGGAGCTGTTTTTT.

The chain is built from TRBV5-1 and TRBJ2-1; tentatively, D is TRBD2 (6 bases). There are 17 residues in the CDR3. Germline V gives CDR1 SGHRS, CDR2 YFSETQ. V lost 0 bases, J lost 5 bases, and 18 bases lay in between. CDR3 DNA sequence: TGCGCCAGCAGCTTGGGCCCGGGCCCTGGCGGGAACAATGAGCAGTTCTTC. It codes for CASSLGPGPGGNNEQFF.

The chain has TRBV7-2 and TRBJ2-1, with 8 bases identical to TRBD2. After removal of 5 bases from V and 0 bases from J, the junction contained 6 bases not matched to a gene. The CDR3 length is 16 residues. The germline V gene encodes CDR1 SGHTA and CDR2 FQGNSA. The DNA for the CDR3 is TGTGCCAGCAGCCCCCAAGCGGGGGTCTCCTACAATGAGCAGTTCTTC. As protein: CASSPQAGVSYNEQFF.

The chain joins TRBV27 to TRBJ2-7; no clear D gene. Germline V CDR1 and CDR2: MNHEY, SMNVEV (reference sequence). Trimming stripped 6 bases from V and 3 bases from J, with 18 bases between. The CDR3 runs 15 residues. CDR3 in DNA: TGTGCCAGCAGCCCTTCCCCCTTTCTCGGCTACGAGCAGTACTTC. It specifies CASSPSPFLGYEQYF.

This clone was counted only a few times. The gene calls are TRBV4-2 and TRBJ2-1; perhaps TRBD2 as D (5 bases). Germline loops: CDR1 LGHNA, CDR2 YNFKEQ. The CDR3 is made up of 19 amino acids. V dropped 1 base and J dropped 0 bases, with 19 bases sitting between them. CDR3 residues: CASSQAQLFGLTSYNEQFF. The DNA for the CDR3 is TGTGCCAGCAGCCAAGCCCAGCTATTCGGACTGACCTCCTACAATGAGCAGTTCTTC.

This chain uses TRBV12-3 or TRBV12-4 with TRBJ2-2; weak D call: TRBD2 (6 bases). CDR3 length equals 13 residues. The V gene lost 5 bases and the J gene lost 4 bases, with 8 bases spanning the gap. The DNA for the CDR3 is TGTGCCAGCAGTCGGGAGTTCACCGGGGAGCTGTTTTTT. As protein: CASSREFTGELFF.

This chain links TRBV5-1 with TRBJ1-6; possible D gene TRBD1, 5 bases. V lost 4 bases, J lost 7 bases, and 15 bases lay in between. The CDR3 spans 15 residues. CDR1 is SGHRS and CDR2 is YFSETQ in the germline V gene. The CDR3 bases are TGCGCCAGCAGCCGGTCGGGGACTTTCAATTCACCCCTCCACTTT. Its protein is CASSRSGTFNSPLHF.

The chain is built from TRBV28 and TRBJ1-2; TRBD1 might be the D (5 bases). This CDR3 has 14 residues. Germline assignment: CDR1 MDHEN and CDR2 SYDVKM. Trimming took off 4 bases at V and 10 bases at J, with 19 bases between the two ends. This CDR3 reads CASSWGEQNRFYTF. The CDR3 nucleotides read TGTGCCAGCAGTTGGGGGGAGCAGAACCGCTTCTACACCTTC.

The count of this clone is one. J is TRBJ2-1 and V is TRBV19; 9 bases match TRBD2. Germline V lookup: CDR1 LNHDA, CDR2 SQIVND (reference sequence). The CDR3 is 17 amino acids. V gave up 1 base and J gave up 1 base; unmatched junction bases: 5. The CDR3 DNA follows: TGTGCCAGTAGTATAGGGAATAGCGGGAGTTCCTACAATGAGCAGTTCTTC. This sequence encodes CASSIGNSGSSYNEQFF.

This chain uses TRBV5-1 with TRBJ2-7; maybe TRBD1 (6 bases). Looked up from germline, CDR1 is SGHRS and CDR2 is YFSETQ. V was cut by 3 bases and J by 6 bases, with 10 bases left in between. The CDR3 has 12 amino acids. CDR3 nucleotides: TGCGCCAGCAGCTCAACAGGGTTCGAGCAGTACTTC. Translation: CASSSTGFEQYF.

The V call is TRBV28, the J call TRBJ2-5; 8 positions match TRBD2. The CDR3 contains 13 residues. Germline V gene data show CDR1 as MDHEN and CDR2 as SYDVKM. With V trimmed by 8 bases and J by 4 bases, 6 bases remained unmatched. CDR3 in amino acids: CASGGGRLETQYF. CDR3 DNA: TGTGCCAGCGGCGGGGGGCGCTTAGAGACCCAGTACTTC.

The chain combines TRBV18 with TRBJ2-7; D is perhaps TRBD1 (8 bases). CDR3 length: 15 residues. CDR1 is KGHSH, CDR2 LQKENI, per germline. Trimming stripped 3 bases from V and 9 bases from J, with 21 bases between. The CDR3 region is CASSPRTGREDRQYF. As DNA, the CDR3 is TGTGCCAGCTCACCCCGGACAGGGAGGGAGGATCGGCAGTACTTC.

The gene calls are TRBV19 and TRBJ2-7; 13 positions agree with TRBD2. J was trimmed by 0 bases and V by 5 bases; bases with no gene match: 10. The CDR3 length is 18 residues. CDR1 is LNHDA, CDR2 SQIVND, per germline (reference sequence). The CDR3 loop is CASSRLAGGPLSSYEQYF. The CDR3 coding sequence is TGTGCCAGTAGTCGACTAGCGGGAGGCCCCCTCAGCTCCTACGAGCAGTACTTC.

This clone is a singleton in its sample. This sequence joins TRBV2 and TRBJ1-5, with D possibly TRBD1 on 6 matching bases. This CDR3 has 13 amino acids. Trimming took 2 bases from V and 8 from J, leaving 10 bases between them. CDR1 SNHLY and CDR2 FYNNEI come from the germline V gene. In DNA form, the CDR3 reads TGTGCCAGCAGTGAAATCCAGGGGAAGCCCCAGCATTTT. It translates to CASSEIQGKPQHF.

J is TRBJ2-7 and V is TRBV11-2; TRBD2 aligns across 7 bases. The CDR3 length is 19 residues. Germline CDR1 SGHAT, CDR2 FQNNGV. J gave up 0 bases and V 1 base, and 15 bases lay outside the gene matches. In DNA, the CDR3 is TGTGCCAGCAGCTTAGTTTGGGGAGGGGTTGGGCAGGACTCCTACGAGCAGTACTTC. Its protein is CASSLVWGGVGQDSYEQYF. Variable domain in full (rest from reference TRBV11-2 and TRBJ2-7): EAGVAQSPRYKIIEKRQSVAFWCNPISGHATLYWYQQILGQGPKLLIQFQNNGVVDDSQLPKDRFSAERLKGVDSTLKIQPAKLEDSAVYLCASSLVWGGVGQDSYEQYFGPGTRLTVT.

This clone has only one observation. The chain links TRBV5-1 to TRBJ2-1, with a tentative D call TRBD2 (5 bases). The CDR3 length is 16 residues. Trimming removed 0 bases from V and 0 bases from J, with 10 bases in between. CDR1 is SGHRS, CDR2 YFSETQ, per germline. The CDR3 region is CASSLALASSYNEQFF. Here the CDR3 DNA reads TGCGCCAGCAGCTTGGCCTTAGCGAGCTCCTACAATGAGCAGTTCTTC.